The sample holds many counts of the clone carrying this TCR beta chain. Its target is unknown. Germline CDR1 is SGHRS and CDR2 is YFSETQ. The CDR3 totals 14 residues. V was pared by 2 bases and J by 7 bases, with 6 bases of the junction left unmatched. The data belong to a study of neurological immune-mediated disorders. Study-wide findings and caveats: Levels of TCR clonal expansion peaked in HTLV-1-associated myelopathy and reached their lowest in multiple sclerosis, under those of healthy controls. The study found no CDR3 amino acid sequences shared by expanded clones across subjects, suggesting private repertoires in all groups.

PBMCs numbering 2 million and stored at -80 C yielded the unsorted libraries. The cDNA came from 5'RACE, which used 10-nucleotide random UMIs. TCRdb recomputed calls from the 5' RACE reads with MiXCR, one row per CDR3 protein. The top ten hold approximately 6.8% of the sample, which has about 79,000 distinct CDR3 sequences, roughly an eighth seen once. The material sequenced was PBMCs. J is TRBJ1-1 and V is TRBV5-1; TRBD1 matches at 9 bases. The clonotype originates from a woman aged 50 to 60 in good health. CDR3: CASSLQGAEGEAFF. CDR3 bases: TGCGCCAGCAGCTTACAGGGGGCTGAAGGTGAAGCTTTCTTT.